This T cell receptor (beta chain) was sequenced during a study of T-cell memory formation after mild COVID-19. Each CDR3 protein is one row after TCRdb ran MiXCR on the 5' RACE reads. The data show 140,000 or so distinct CDR3 sequences, 11% to 15% seen once. Trimming shortened V by 1 base and J by 6 bases, and 15 bases separated the two germline ends. The CDR3 is made up of 14 amino acids. Germline V gives CDR1 GTSNPN, CDR2 SVGIG (reference sequence). This receptor was identified in an adult woman who had mild COVID-19 (a few samples of this study predate the infection). Cell type and time point are not known. Sequences were obtained from PBMCs or a T cell subset sorted from them (not recorded which). The chain joins TRBV30 to TRBJ1-1; D is possibly TRBD1 (5 bases). The CDR3 loop reads CAWSAYTGAAEAFF. In DNA, the CDR3 is TGTGCCTGGAGTGCCTACACAGGCGCGGCTGAAGCTTTCTTT.